One TCR beta chain is described in this entry. This clone was detected only a few times. This receptor's antigen is unknown. No base-level quality is on record; no much larger clone is a single base apart. Thawed unstimulated PBMCs were stained for CD3, CD4 and CD8 and FACS-sorted into CD3+CD4+ and CD3+CD8+ populations. Each of the 8 studied subjects was randomized to immunosuppression withdrawal. Genomic DNA was isolated with the Qiagen DNeasy Blood and Tissue Kit. V loses 4 bases at its end and J loses 5 bases; junction bases beyond the gene matches: 6. Inclusive of the bounding cysteine and phenylalanine, the CDR3 is 14 residues long. Only CDR3 DNA remains: 42 bases, in frame from the first base. CDR1 and CDR2, looked up from the germline V gene, are SGHRS and YFSETQ. The data originate from a study of T cell clones after liver transplantation (dated by TCRdb to about 2019). Background on the whole study: ITN030ST, the source of the samples, was a randomized trial that attempted immunosuppression withdrawal within 2 years of liver transplantation. Donor-reactive T cell clones were identified by TCRbeta sequencing after a pre-transplant mixed lymphocyte reaction and then tracked in post-transplant blood. Until randomization at 12-24 months post-transplant, subjects were given standard immunosuppression, with no induction therapy. Three of the eight recipients were HCV-positive; the others were transplanted for non-autoimmune, non-viral indications. As an antigen-independent comparator for donor-reactive sequences, third party-reactive TCRbeta sequences were also identified from pre-transplant MLRs. Blood samples were taken pre-transplant, pre-randomization before withdrawal, and post-randomization after full withdrawal or failed withdrawal. Tolerance was defined as complete immunosuppression withdrawal for at least one year with no rise in liver enzymes beyond twice the upper limit of normal. The study cohort included 8 liver transplant recipients, of whom 3 were classified as tolerant and 5 as non-tolerant.

Results the study describes overall, beyond this receptor: The conclusions were considered preliminary, being limited by small, heterogeneous patient numbers and non-standardized post-transplant time points. Donor-reactive sequences declined more than third party-reactive ones, suggesting partial antigen-specific deletion unrelated to withdrawal success. When repertoire turnover was accounted for, significantly reduced detection of donor-reactive sequences was found in 7 of 8 subjects for CD4 and in 8 of 8 subjects for CD8. Without allograft tissue specimens, donor-reactive T cells may have migrated into the graft rather than being deleted. A significant post-transplant decrease in circulating donor-reactive CD4 TCRbeta sequences was observed in most of the 8 subjects, irrespective of tolerance or HCV status. Low numbers of available donor cells limited the measurable donor-reactive repertoire in two subjects.

Frozen genomic DNA underwent high-throughput TCRbeta CDR3 sequencing by immunoSEQ, including PCR amplification, mapping, bias correction and internal controls. In the authors' own workflow: Only productive rearrangements were retained, and each unique TCRbeta sequence was defined by its CDR3 nucleotide sequence together with its V and J gene. For a sequence to be called donor-reactive, it needed a frequency of at least 0.01% and at least 5-fold expansion in CFSE-low cells compared with unstimulated pre-transplant cells. To ensure at least 90% detection power, minimum frequency thresholds were set for each subject based on that subject's lowest-template unstimulated sample. Jensen-Shannon divergence between the top 1000 TCRbeta sequences post- versus pre-transplant served as the measure of repertoire turnover. Two-sided Fisher's exact tests were used to test for changes in how often donor-reactive sequences were detected. The table was pulled from immuneACCESS by TCRdb, which kept in-frame rearrangements only. Such tables lose some clones; where checked, under half of the loss comes from unresolved V genes, and the rest has no known cause. The V and J calls and clone size were taken over from that table, and D and trimming were inferred from the DNA. The sample table records 85,000 to 110,000 clones; about 81% of these occur just once. Of the sample, about 2.6% is held by the ten largest clones.

The TCR originated in a human patient who received a liver transplant. Following transplantation, T cells from the graft donor may be among those present. The starting material was CD4+ T cells from blood, obtained approximately 45 months after liver transplant. The sequence is built from TRBV5-1 and TRBJ2-5, with TRBD1 identical over 9 junction bases. The CDR3 region has the sequence CASSARDRVETQYF. The bases read TGCGCCAGCAGCGCGAGGGACAGGGTGGAGACCCAGTACTTC.